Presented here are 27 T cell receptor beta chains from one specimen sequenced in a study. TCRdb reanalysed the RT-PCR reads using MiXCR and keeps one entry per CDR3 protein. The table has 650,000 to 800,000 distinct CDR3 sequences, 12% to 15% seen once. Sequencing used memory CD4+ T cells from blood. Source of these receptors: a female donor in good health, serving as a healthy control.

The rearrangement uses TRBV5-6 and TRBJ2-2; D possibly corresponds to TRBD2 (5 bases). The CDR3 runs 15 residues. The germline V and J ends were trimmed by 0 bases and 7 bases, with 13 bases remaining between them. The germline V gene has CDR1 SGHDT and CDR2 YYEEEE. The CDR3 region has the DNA TGTGCCAGCAGCTTGGGAAGCGGAATTGTCGGGGAGCTGTTTTTT. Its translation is CASSLGSGIVGELFF.

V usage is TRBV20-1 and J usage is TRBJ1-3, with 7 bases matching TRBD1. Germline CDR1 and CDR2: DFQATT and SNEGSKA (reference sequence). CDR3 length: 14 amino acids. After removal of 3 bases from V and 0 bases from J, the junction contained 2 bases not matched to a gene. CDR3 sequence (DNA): TGCAGTGCTAGGCAGGGGGTCTCTGGAAACACCATATATTTT. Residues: CSARQGVSGNTIYF.

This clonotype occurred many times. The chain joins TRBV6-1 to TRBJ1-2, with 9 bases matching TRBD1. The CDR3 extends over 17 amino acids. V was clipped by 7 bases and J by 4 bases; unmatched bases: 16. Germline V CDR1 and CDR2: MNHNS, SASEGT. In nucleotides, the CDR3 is TGTGCCAGCACCACAACCCGGAACAGGGGGCGTAGCTATGGCTACACCTTC. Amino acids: CASTTTRNRGRSYGYTF.

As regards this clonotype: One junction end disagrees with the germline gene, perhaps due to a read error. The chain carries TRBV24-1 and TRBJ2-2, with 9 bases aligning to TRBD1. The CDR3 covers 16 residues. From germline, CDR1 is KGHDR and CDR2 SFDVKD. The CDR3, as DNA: TGTGCCACCAGTGATCCACAGGGGGCGAATACCGGGGAGCTGTTTTTT. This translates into CATSDPQGANTGELFF.

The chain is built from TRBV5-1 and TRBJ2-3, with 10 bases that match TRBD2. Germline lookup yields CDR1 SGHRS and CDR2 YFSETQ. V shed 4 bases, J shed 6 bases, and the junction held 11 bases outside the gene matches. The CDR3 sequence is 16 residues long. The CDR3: CASSPVSGGAADTQYF. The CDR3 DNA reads TGCGCCAGCAGCCCAGTGAGCGGGGGGGCCGCCGATACGCAGTATTTT.

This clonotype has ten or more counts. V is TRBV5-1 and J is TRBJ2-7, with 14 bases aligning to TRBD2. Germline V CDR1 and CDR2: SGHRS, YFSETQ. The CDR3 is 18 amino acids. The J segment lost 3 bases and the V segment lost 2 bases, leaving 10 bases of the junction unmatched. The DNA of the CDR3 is TGCGCCAGCAGCTTCTACCCCGGACTAGCGGGAGGCCTCTACGAGCAGTACTTC. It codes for CASSFYPGLAGGLYEQYF. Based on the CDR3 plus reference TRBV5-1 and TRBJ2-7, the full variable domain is KAGVTQTPRYLIKTRGQQVTLSCSPISGHRSVSWYQQTPGQGLQFLFEYFSETQRNKGNFPGRFSGRQFSNSRSEMNVSTLELGDSALYLCASSFYPGLAGGLYEQYFGPGTRLTVT.

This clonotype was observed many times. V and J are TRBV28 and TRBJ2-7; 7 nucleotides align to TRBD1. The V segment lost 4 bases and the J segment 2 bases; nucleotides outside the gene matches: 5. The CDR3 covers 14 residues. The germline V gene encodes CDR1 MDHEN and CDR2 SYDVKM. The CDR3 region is CASSSDRSPYEQYF. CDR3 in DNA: TGTGCCAGCAGTTCGGACAGGTCGCCCTACGAGCAGTACTTC.

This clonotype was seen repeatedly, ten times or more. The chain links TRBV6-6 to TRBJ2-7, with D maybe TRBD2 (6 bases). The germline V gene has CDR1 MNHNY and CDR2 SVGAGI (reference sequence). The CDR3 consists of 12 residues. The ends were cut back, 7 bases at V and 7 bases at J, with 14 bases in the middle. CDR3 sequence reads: CASMEGVREQYF. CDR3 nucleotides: TGTGCCAGCATGGAGGGAGTGCGAGAGCAGTACTTC.

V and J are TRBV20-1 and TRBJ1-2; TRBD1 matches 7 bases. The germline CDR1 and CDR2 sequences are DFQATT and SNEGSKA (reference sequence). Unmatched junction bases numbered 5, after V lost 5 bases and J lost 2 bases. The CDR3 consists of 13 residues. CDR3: CSAARDRNYGYTF. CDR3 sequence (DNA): TGCAGTGCTGCCCGGGACAGAAACTATGGCTACACCTTC.

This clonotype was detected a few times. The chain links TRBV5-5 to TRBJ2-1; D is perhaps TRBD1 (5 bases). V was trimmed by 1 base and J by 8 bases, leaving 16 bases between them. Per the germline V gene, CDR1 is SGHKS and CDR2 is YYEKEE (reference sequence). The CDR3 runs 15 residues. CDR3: CASSLIGANGDEQFF. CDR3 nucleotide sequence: TGTGCCAGCAGCTTGATAGGGGCGAATGGGGATGAGCAGTTCTTC.

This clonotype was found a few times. CDR3 loop: CSPGRLQNFNEQFF. The CDR3 DNA reads TGCAGCCCTGGGAGGCTCCAAAATTTCAATGAGCAGTTCTTC. The chain is built from TRBV20-1 and TRBJ2-1, with D possibly TRBD2 on 6 matching bases. CDR1 DFQATT and CDR2 SNEGSKA come from the germline V gene (reference sequence). This CDR3 spans 14 amino acids.

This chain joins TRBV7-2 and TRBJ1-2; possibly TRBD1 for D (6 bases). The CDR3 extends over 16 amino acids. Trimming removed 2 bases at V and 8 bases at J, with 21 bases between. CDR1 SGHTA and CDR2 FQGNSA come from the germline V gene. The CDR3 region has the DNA TGTGCCAGCAGCTTAAGAGATCCCTACAGGGAGGGCGGCTACACCTTC. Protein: CASSLRDPYREGGYTF. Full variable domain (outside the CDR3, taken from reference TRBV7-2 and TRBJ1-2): GAGVSQSPSNKVTEKGKDVELRCDPISGHTALYWYRQSLGQGLEFLIYFQGNSAPDKSGLPSDRFSAERTGGSVSTLTIQRTQQEDSAVYLCASSLRDPYREGGYTFGSGTRLTVV.

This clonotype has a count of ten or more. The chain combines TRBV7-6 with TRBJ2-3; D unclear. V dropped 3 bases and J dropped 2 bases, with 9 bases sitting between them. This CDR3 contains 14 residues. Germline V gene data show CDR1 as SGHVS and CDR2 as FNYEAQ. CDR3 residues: CASSLGGVTDTQYF. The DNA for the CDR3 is TGTGCCAGCAGCTTGGGTGGGGTCACAGATACGCAGTATTTT.

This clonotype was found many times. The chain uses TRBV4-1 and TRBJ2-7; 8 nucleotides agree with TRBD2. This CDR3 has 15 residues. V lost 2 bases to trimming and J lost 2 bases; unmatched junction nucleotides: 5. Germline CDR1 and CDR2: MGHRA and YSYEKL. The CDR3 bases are TGCGCCAGCAGCCAACAGGTAGCGGGGACCTACGAGCAGTACTTC. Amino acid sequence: CASSQQVAGTYEQYF.

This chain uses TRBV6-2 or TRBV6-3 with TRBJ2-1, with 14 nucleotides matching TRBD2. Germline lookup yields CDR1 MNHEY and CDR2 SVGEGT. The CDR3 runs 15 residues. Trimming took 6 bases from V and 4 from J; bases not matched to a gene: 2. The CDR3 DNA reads TGTGCCAGCAGAAGGACTAGCGGGGGGTACAATGAGCAGTTCTTC. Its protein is CASRRTSGGYNEQFF.

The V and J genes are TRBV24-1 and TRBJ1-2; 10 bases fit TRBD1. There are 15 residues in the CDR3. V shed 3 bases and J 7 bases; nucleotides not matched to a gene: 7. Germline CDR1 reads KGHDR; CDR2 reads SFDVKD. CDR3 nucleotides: TGTGCCACCAGTGATGCCGGGACAGGGGCTGCTGGCTACACCTTC. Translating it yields CATSDAGTGAAGYTF.

DNA of the CDR3: TGCAGTGCTAGAGAAACAGGGAAAGGGTTAACTGAAGCTTTCTTT. Its translation is CSARETGKGLTEAFF. V usage is TRBV20-1 and J usage is TRBJ1-1; tentative D call: TRBD1 (6 bases). This CDR3 comprises 15 residues. Trimming cost V 0 bases and J 5 bases, with 16 bases left between them. Per the germline V gene, CDR1 is DFQATT and CDR2 is SNEGSKA (reference sequence).

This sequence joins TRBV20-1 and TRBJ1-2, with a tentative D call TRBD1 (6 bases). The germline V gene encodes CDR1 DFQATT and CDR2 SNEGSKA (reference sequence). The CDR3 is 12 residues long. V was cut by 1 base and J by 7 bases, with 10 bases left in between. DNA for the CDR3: TGCAGTGCTAGAGCCGGGACAAGTGGCTACACCTTC. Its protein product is CSARAGTSGYTF.

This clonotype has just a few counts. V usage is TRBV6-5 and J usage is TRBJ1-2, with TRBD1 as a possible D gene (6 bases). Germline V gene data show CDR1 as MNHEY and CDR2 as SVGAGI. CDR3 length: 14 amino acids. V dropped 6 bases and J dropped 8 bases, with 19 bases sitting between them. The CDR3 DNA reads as TGTGCCAGCAGCTCCAGTAGGGGGATTGGAGGCTACACCTTC. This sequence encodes CASSSSRGIGGYTF.

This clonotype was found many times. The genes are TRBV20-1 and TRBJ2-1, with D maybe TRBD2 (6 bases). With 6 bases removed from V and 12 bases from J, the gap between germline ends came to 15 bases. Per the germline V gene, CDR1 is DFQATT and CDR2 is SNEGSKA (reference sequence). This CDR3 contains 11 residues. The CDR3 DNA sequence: TGCAGTGCCCGGGGAGGATTTGGGCAGTTCTTC. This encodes CSARGGFGQFF.

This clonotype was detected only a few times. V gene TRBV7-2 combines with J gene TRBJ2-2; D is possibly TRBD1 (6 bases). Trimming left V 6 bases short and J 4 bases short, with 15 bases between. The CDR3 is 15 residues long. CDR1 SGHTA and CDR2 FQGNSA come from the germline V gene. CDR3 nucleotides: TGTGCCAGCAGTCCCGTGGCAGGGGTCACCGGGGAGCTGTTTTTT. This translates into CASSPVAGVTGELFF.

CDR3 residues: CASSFRQGRLFF. The CDR3 nucleotides read TGTGCCAGCAGTTTTCGACAGGGTCGCCTGTTTTTT. This rearrangement joins TRBV27 to TRBJ1-4; 7 bases are shared with TRBD1. Germline-derived CDR1 and CDR2 are MNHEY and SMNVEV (reference sequence). CDR3 length: 12 amino acids. V was pared by 3 bases and J by 14 bases, with 6 bases of the junction left unmatched. Full variable domain (outside the CDR3, taken from reference TRBV27 and TRBJ1-4): EAQVTQNPRYLITVTGKKLTVTCSQNMNHEYMSWYRQDPGLGLRQIYYSMNVEVTDKGDVPEGYKVSRKEKRNFPLILESPSPNQTSLYFCASSFRQGRLFFGSGTQLSVL.

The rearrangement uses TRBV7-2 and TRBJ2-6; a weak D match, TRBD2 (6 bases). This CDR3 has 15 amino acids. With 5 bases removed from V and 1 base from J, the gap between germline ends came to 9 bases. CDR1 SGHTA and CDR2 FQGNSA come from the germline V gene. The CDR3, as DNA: TGTGCCAGCAGCCGACTAGATTCTGGGGCCAACGTCCTGACTTTC. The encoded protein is CASSRLDSGANVLTF.

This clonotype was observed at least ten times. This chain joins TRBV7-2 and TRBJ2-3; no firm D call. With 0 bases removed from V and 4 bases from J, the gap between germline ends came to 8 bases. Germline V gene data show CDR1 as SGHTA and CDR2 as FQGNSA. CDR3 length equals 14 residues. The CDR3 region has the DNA TGTGCCAGCAGCTTAGCACTGCTCCCAGATACGCAGTATTTT. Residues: CASSLALLPDTQYF.

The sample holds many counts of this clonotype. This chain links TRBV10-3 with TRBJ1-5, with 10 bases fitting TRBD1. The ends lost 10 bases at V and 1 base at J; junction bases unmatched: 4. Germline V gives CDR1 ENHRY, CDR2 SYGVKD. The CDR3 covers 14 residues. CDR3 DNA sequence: TGTGCCAGTAGACAGGGGGCGAGCAATCAGCCCCAGCATTTT. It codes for CASRQGASNQPQHF.

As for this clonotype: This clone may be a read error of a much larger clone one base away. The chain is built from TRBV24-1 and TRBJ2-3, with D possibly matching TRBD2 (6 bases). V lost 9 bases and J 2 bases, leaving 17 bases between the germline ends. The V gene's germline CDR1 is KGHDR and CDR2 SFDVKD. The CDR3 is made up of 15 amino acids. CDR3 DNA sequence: TGTGCCACCGGTAGCAGGAGGGCCTTCACAGATACGCAGTATTTT. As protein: CATGSRRAFTDTQYF.

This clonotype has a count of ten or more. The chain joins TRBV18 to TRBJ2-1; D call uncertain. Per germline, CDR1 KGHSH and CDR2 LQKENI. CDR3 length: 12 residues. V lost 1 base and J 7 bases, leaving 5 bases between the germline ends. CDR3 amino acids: CASSPLRNEQFF. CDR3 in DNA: TGTGCCAGCTCACCACTGAGGAATGAGCAGTTCTTC.